This entry features one TCR beta chain sequence. The target of this receptor is not known. Per-base quality was not reported, and no clone a single base away is much larger than it. CDR1 and CDR2 (SGDLS, YYNGEE) derive from the germline V gene. Trimming takes 0 bases from V and 8 bases from J, and the germline ends sit 23 bases apart. The CDR3 measures 17 amino acids from cysteine to phenylalanine. The retained sequence is limited to the CDR3, 51 bases, with the frame set at the first base. These data come from a study of blood T cell repertoires in COVID-19 (dated by TCRdb to the early 2020s). As for the study more broadly: Samples covering the acute and convalescent phases of COVID-19 were provided by collaborators in the United States, Italy and Spain. Where available, HLA class I and class II types were obtained from metadata supplied by the sample provider rather than from assay-based typing. Samples were obtained from the ongoing ImmuneRACE study (first 160 participants) and from 1,254 subjects provided by 6 global collaborators. The dataset comprised deeply sampled blood TCRbeta repertoires from subjects exposed to, actively infected with, or recovered from COVID-19. The prospective study material was composed of cDNA or gDNA derived from T cells, B-cell-depleted T cells, or PBMCs. The sample metadata nearly always contained a de-identified subject ID, COVID-19 status, age in years and sex. The repertoires were released in a freely available public database meant as a resource for research on the immune response to SARS-CoV-2.

TCRbeta CDR3 regions were amplified from genomic DNA using the immunoSEQ Assay, a bias-controlled multiplex PCR. The source study handled its data this way. The number of nucleated cells in each sample was estimated from the amplification of reference gene primers within the assay. To quantify the absolute abundance of each unique TCRbeta CDR3 rearrangement, sequence reads were collapsed and filtered. For each sample, productive Simpson clonality was calculated by taking the square root of Simpson's diversity index across productive rearrangements. TCRdb stores this immuneACCESS table with in-frame sequences only. Part of the clones is absent; in the studies checked, under half of the shortfall reflects unresolved V genes, and no reason is known for the rest. The D gene and trimming were derived from the DNA, and the V and J assignments and clone size from that table. This sample comprises around 360,000 clones, over 75% of them detected only once. More than 9% of the sample belongs to the ten largest clones.

Here is what the overall study found, with its caveats: Clinical and demographic metadata were provided uncurated, with the amount varying by source and participant.

One collaborating source in Seattle enrolled patients while the patients were actively infected and followed the patients over time throughout the course of disease. Whole blood was collected in K2EDTA tubes by collaborating institutions according to the institutions' own protocols. For TCRbeta analysis, collaborator samples were shipped as frozen whole blood, as isolated PBMCs, or as DNA extracted from either sample type. The chain couples TRBV9 to TRBJ1-2, with a weak D call of TRBD1 (5 bases match). The sequenced material came from peripheral blood. The TCR originated in a woman in her 30s with COVID-19, enrolled during active disease. In nucleotide form, the sequence is TGTGCCAGCAGCGTAGATGGGTCGGTCAGGGTCCCTTTGGGCTACACCTTC. Its amino acids are CASSVDGSVRVPLGYTF.